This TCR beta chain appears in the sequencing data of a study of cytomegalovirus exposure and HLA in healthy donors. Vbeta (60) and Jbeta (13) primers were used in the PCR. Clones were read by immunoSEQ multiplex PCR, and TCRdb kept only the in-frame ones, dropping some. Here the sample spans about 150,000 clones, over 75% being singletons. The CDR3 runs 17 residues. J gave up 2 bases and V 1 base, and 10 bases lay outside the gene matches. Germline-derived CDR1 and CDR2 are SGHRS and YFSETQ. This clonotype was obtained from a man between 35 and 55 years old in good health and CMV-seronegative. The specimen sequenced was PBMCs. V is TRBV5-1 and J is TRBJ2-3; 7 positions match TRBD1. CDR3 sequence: CASSLPARQGVTDTQYF. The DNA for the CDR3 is TGCGCCAGCAGCTTGCCGGCGAGGCAGGGGGTCACAGATACGCAGTATTTT. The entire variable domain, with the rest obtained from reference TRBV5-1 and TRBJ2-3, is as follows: KAGVTQTPRYLIKTRGQQVTLSCSPISGHRSVSWYQQTPGQGLQFLFEYFSETQRNKGNFPGRFSGRQFSNSRSEMNVSTLELGDSALYLCASSLPARQGVTDTQYFGPGTRLTVL.